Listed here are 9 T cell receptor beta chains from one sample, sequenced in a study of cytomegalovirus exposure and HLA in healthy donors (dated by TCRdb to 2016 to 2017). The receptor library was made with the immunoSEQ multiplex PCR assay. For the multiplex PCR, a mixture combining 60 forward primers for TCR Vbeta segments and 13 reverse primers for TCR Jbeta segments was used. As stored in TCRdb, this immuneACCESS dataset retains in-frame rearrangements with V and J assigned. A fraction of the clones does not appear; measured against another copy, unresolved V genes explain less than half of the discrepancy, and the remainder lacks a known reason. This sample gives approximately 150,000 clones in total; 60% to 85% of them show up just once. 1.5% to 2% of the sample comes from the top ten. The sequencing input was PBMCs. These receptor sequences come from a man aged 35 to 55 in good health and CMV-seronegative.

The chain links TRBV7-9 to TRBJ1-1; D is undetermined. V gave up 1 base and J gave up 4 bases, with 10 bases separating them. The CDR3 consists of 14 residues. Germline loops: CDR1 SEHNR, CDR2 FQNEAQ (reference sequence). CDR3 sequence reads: CASSLVSGITEAFF. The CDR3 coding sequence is TGTGCCAGCAGCTTAGTATCGGGTATCACTGAAGCTTTCTTT.

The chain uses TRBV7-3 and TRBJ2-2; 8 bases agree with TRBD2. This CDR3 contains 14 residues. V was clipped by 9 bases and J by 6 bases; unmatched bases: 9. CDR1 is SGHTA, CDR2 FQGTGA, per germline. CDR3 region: CASTSGGRAGELFF. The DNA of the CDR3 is TGTGCCAGTACGAGCGGGGGAAGGGCCGGGGAGCTGTTTTTT.

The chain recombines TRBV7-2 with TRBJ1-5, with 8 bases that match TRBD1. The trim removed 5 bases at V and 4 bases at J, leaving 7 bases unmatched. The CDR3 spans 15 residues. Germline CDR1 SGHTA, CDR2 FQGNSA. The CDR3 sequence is CASSTLTGGNQPQHF. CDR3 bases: TGTGCCAGCAGCACCCTAACAGGGGGTAATCAGCCCCAGCATTTT.

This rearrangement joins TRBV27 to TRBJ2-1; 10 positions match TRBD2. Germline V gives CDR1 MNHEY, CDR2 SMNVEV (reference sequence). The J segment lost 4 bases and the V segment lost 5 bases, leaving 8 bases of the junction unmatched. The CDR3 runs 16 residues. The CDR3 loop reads CASSIRGLAVYNEQFF. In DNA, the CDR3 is TGTGCCAGCAGTATTCGTGGACTAGCGGTTTACAATGAGCAGTTCTTC.

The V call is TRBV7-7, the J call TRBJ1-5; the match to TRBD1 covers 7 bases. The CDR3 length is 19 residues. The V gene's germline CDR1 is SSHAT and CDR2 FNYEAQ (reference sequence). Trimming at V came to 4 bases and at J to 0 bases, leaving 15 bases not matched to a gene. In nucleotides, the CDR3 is TGTGCCAGCAGCTCACCCTGGGGGACAGCTCCCCTTAGCAATCAGCCCCAGCATTTT. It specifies CASSSPWGTAPLSNQPQHF.

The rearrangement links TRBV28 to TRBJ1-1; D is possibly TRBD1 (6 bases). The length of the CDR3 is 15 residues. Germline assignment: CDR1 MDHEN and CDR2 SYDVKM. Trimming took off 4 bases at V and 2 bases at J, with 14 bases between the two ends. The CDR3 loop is CASSSLDRPNTEAFF. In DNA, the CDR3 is TGTGCCAGCAGTTCATTGGACAGACCAAACACTGAAGCTTTCTTT.

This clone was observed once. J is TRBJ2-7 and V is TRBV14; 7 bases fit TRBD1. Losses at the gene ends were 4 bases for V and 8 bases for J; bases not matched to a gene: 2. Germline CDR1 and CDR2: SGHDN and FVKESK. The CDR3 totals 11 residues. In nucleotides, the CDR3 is TGTGCCAGCAGCCTGGGACAGAAGCAGTACTTC. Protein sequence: CASSLGQKQYF.

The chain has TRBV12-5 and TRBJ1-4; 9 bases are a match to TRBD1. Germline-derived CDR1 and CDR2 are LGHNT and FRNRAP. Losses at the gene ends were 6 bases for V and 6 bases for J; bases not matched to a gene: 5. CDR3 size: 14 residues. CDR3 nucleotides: TGTGCTAGTGGGACGGGACAGGGCGATGAAAAACTGTTTTTT. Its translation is CASGTGQGDEKLFF.

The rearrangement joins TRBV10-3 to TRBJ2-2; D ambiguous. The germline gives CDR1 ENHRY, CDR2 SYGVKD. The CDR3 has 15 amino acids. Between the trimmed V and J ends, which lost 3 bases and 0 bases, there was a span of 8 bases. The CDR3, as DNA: TGTGCCATCAGTGACTATTCCGCGAACACCGGGGAGCTGTTTTTT. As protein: CAISDYSANTGELFF.